This is a list of T cell receptor beta chains from one sample in a study. TCRdb processed the 5' RACE reads anew with MiXCR; each CDR3 protein has one entry. The repertoire holds 53,000 or so distinct CDR3 sequences, with approximately 24% as singletons. The sequenced sample was tumor-infiltrating naive CD4+ T cells sorted from the breast tumor. Receptors originate from a female donor with breast cancer. CDR3s include the opening cysteine and the closing phenylalanine or tryptophan. D genes are given only for firm matches. Size is omitted from some rows. Given values are once, few, many or a class for expanded clones.

d_call: TRBD1
clone_size: .
j_call: TRBJ2-6
v_call: TRBV7-3
cdr3_nt: TGTGCCAGCAGTCCGGGATACAGGGGGTCTACCTCTGGGGCCAACGTCCTGACTTTC
cdr3_aa: CASSPGYRGSTSGANVLTF

d_call: TRBD1
clone_size: .
j_call: TRBJ2-5
v_call: TRBV29-1
cdr3_nt: TGCAGCGTTGATGGGACAGGGTATGAGACCCAGTACTTC
cdr3_aa: CSVDGTGYETQYF

d_call: .
clone_size: .
j_call: TRBJ1-1
v_call: TRBV6-1
cdr3_nt: TGTGCCAGCAGTGAAGATAGGCCGTTCGGGAGGGTGAACACTGAAGCTTTCTTT
cdr3_aa: CASSEDRPFGRVNTEAFF

d_call: .
clone_size: once
j_call: TRBJ1-2
v_call: TRBV7-2
cdr3_nt: TGTGCCAGCAGCTTGACAGCCTATGGCTACACCTTC
cdr3_aa: CASSLTAYGYTF

d_call: TRBD2
clone_size: .
j_call: TRBJ2-7
v_call: TRBV29-1
cdr3_nt: TGCAGCGTATCAAAGGGACTAGCCTACGAGCAGTACTTC
cdr3_aa: CSVSKGLAYEQYF

d_call: .
clone_size: few
j_call: TRBJ2-7
v_call: TRBV6-6
cdr3_nt: TGTGCCAGCAGTTACTCTGAAGGGGCCCCCTACGAGCAGTACTTC
cdr3_aa: CASSYSEGAPYEQYF

d_call: TRBD2
clone_size: .
j_call: TRBJ2-3
v_call: TRBV5-1
cdr3_nt: TGCGCCAGCAGCTCTCCGGGACTAGCGGGAGTCGAAGGCGGCACAGATACGCAGTATTTT
cdr3_aa: CASSSPGLAGVEGGTDTQYF

d_call: .
clone_size: .
j_call: TRBJ2-3
v_call: TRBV5-1
cdr3_nt: TGCGCCAGCAGCTTGGAGGGGTCTAGCACAGATACGCAGTATTTT
cdr3_aa: CASSLEGSSTDTQYF

d_call: TRBD1
clone_size: .
j_call: TRBJ1-2
v_call: TRBV5-1
cdr3_nt: TGCGCCAGCAGCGGGGACAGGGGAGGCTACACCTTC
cdr3_aa: CASSGDRGGYTF

d_call: .
clone_size: few
j_call: TRBJ1-1
v_call: TRBV20-1
cdr3_nt: TGCAGTGCCTACCGCGGGGGGGGCCGGCACGGGCCTGAAGCTTTCTTT
cdr3_aa: CSAYRGGGRHGPEAFF

d_call: TRBD1
clone_size: .
j_call: TRBJ1-4
v_call: TRBV4-1
cdr3_nt: TGCGCCAGCAGCCAAGATGGGGACAGCCTTAATGAAAAACTGTTTTTT
cdr3_aa: CASSQDGDSLNEKLFF

d_call: .
clone_size: few
j_call: TRBJ1-1
v_call: TRBV4-2
cdr3_nt: TGTGCCAGCAGCCAAGATCTCACAGTGAACACTGAAGCTTTCTTT
cdr3_aa: CASSQDLTVNTEAFF

d_call: TRBD2
clone_size: .
j_call: TRBJ2-3
v_call: TRBV4-1
cdr3_nt: TGCGCCAGCAGCCGATTACTAGCGGGGGGGACAGATACGCAGTATTTT
cdr3_aa: CASSRLLAGGTDTQYF

d_call: .
clone_size: few
j_call: TRBJ2-2
v_call: TRBV7-9
cdr3_nt: TGTGCCAGCAGCTACCTAGAAGGCGGGGAGCTGTTTTTT
cdr3_aa: CASSYLEGGELFF

d_call: .
clone_size: few
j_call: TRBJ2-4
v_call: TRBV20-1
cdr3_nt: TGCAGTGCTAGTGGGGCGGGTTTCAAAAACATTCAGTACTTC
cdr3_aa: CSASGAGFKNIQYF

d_call: .
clone_size: few
j_call: TRBJ1-6
v_call: TRBV12-3/TRBV12-4
cdr3_nt: TGTGCCAGCACCAACCCCGGGAATAATTCACCCCTCCACTTT
cdr3_aa: CASTNPGNNSPLHF

d_call: TRBD1
clone_size: medium-sized
j_call: TRBJ1-5
v_call: TRBV4-1
cdr3_nt: TGCGCCAGCAGCCAGGGACAGGCCCCCCGAGAGCCCCAGCATTTT
cdr3_aa: CASSQGQAPREPQHF

d_call: .
clone_size: few
j_call: TRBJ1-5
v_call: TRBV7-3
cdr3_nt: TGTGCCAGCAGCTCCGACCCATATAGCAATCAGCCCCAGCATTTT
cdr3_aa: CASSSDPYSNQPQHF

d_call: TRBD2
clone_size: .
j_call: TRBJ2-1
v_call: TRBV7-9
cdr3_nt: TGTGCCAGCAGCTTAGGGACTAGCGGGGACAATGAGCAGTTCTTC
cdr3_aa: CASSLGTSGDNEQFF

d_call: TRBD2
clone_size: .
j_call: TRBJ2-5
v_call: TRBV6-5
cdr3_nt: TGTGCCAGCAGTTACGGGTTGCTAGCGGGAGGAATGAGACAAGAGACCCAGTACTTC
cdr3_aa: CASSYGLLAGGMRQETQYF

d_call: TRBD1
clone_size: few
j_call: TRBJ2-7
v_call: TRBV7-3
cdr3_nt: TGTGCCAGCAGCGCCGGGACAGGGGGCCTGGGAGACGAGCAGTACTTC
cdr3_aa: CASSAGTGGLGDEQYF

d_call: .
clone_size: .
j_call: TRBJ1-1
v_call: TRBV24-1
cdr3_nt: TGTGCCACCAGTGAGCACAGGGATAACACTGAAGCTTTCTTT
cdr3_aa: CATSEHRDNTEAFF

d_call: .
clone_size: .
j_call: TRBJ1-2
v_call: TRBV12-3/TRBV12-4
cdr3_nt: TGTGCCAGCAGTTATGGGGGCGGCTACACCTTC
cdr3_aa: CASSYGGGYTF

d_call: .
clone_size: .
j_call: TRBJ2-2
v_call: TRBV12-3/TRBV12-4
cdr3_nt: TGTGCCAGCACCCCGATGAGGCGTACCGGGGAGCTGTTTTTT
cdr3_aa: CASTPMRRTGELFF

d_call: .
clone_size: few
j_call: TRBJ1-5
v_call: TRBV18
cdr3_nt: TGTGCCAGCTCCTCCGGGGGCGCGGGGGATCAGCCCCAGCATTTT
cdr3_aa: CASSSGGAGDQPQHF

d_call: .
clone_size: .
j_call: TRBJ2-5
v_call: TRBV7-2
cdr3_nt: TGTGCCAGCAGCTTCGGGGTCCAAGAGACCCAGTACTTC
cdr3_aa: CASSFGVQETQYF

d_call: TRBD1
clone_size: .
j_call: TRBJ2-3
v_call: TRBV13
cdr3_nt: TGTGCCAGCAGCCGGACAGGGGGATGGGATACGCAGTATTTT
cdr3_aa: CASSRTGGWDTQYF

d_call: .
clone_size: few
j_call: TRBJ1-2
v_call: TRBV21-1
cdr3_nt: TGTGCCAGAAGGGGGAACTATGGCTACACCTTC
cdr3_aa: CARRGNYGYTF

d_call: .
clone_size: .
j_call: TRBJ2-2
v_call: TRBV24-1
cdr3_nt: TGTGCCACCTCGGACAGCTCGTACACCGGGGAGCTGTTTTTT
cdr3_aa: CATSDSSYTGELFF

d_call: .
clone_size: .
j_call: TRBJ2-5
v_call: TRBV12-3/TRBV12-4
cdr3_nt: TGTGCCAGCAGCGGATACAGGGTACCACAAGAGACCCAGTACTTC
cdr3_aa: CASSGYRVPQETQYF

d_call: TRBD1
clone_size: few
j_call: TRBJ1-1
v_call: TRBV20-1
cdr3_nt: TGCAGTGCTACTCAGGGGGACACTGAAGCTTTCTTT
cdr3_aa: CSATQGDTEAFF

d_call: .
clone_size: .
j_call: TRBJ2-1
v_call: TRBV5-1
cdr3_nt: TGCGCCAGCAGCTTGGTGCCTGCGGGAATGTACAATGAGCAGTTCTTC
cdr3_aa: CASSLVPAGMYNEQFF

d_call: .
clone_size: once
j_call: TRBJ1-1
v_call: TRBV5-6
cdr3_nt: TGTGCCAGCAGCTTGGTTCTGCTTAACACTGAAGCTTTCTTT
cdr3_aa: CASSLVLLNTEAFF

d_call: TRBD1
clone_size: .
j_call: TRBJ2-7
v_call: TRBV28
cdr3_nt: TGTGCCAGCAGTTTAATGAGCAGGGGGCTCTACGAGCAGTACTTC
cdr3_aa: CASSLMSRGLYEQYF

d_call: .
clone_size: .
j_call: TRBJ2-6
v_call: TRBV5-5
cdr3_nt: TGTGCCAGCAGCTTGGAATTCTCTGGGGCCAACGTCCTGACTTTC
cdr3_aa: CASSLEFSGANVLTF

d_call: .
clone_size: .
j_call: TRBJ1-1
v_call: TRBV12-3/TRBV12-4
cdr3_nt: TGTGCCAGCAGTTTTTTCCGCACTGAAGCTTTCTTT
cdr3_aa: CASSFFRTEAFF

d_call: TRBD1
clone_size: .
j_call: TRBJ1-6
v_call: TRBV29-1
cdr3_nt: TGCAGCGTTCGACAGGGAGATTCACCCCTCCACTTT
cdr3_aa: CSVRQGDSPLHF

d_call: TRBD2
clone_size: many
j_call: TRBJ2-1
v_call: TRBV6-5
cdr3_nt: TGTGCCAGCAGACATTCACCCTCGGAGTCTAGCGGACACAATGAGCAGTTCTTC
cdr3_aa: CASRHSPSESSGHNEQFF

d_call: TRBD2
clone_size: .
j_call: TRBJ2-3
v_call: TRBV5-1
cdr3_nt: TGCGCCAGCAGCGATCTAGCGGGGAGAGATACGCAGTATTTT
cdr3_aa: CASSDLAGRDTQYF

d_call: .
clone_size: .
j_call: TRBJ2-3
v_call: TRBV24-1
cdr3_nt: TGTGCCACCAGTCCCAACCGCTGGGAGAGGACAGATACGCAGTATTTT
cdr3_aa: CATSPNRWERTDTQYF

d_call: TRBD2
clone_size: few
j_call: TRBJ2-7
v_call: TRBV12-3/TRBV12-4
cdr3_nt: TGTGCCAGCAGTTTAGCGCAGCTGCGGCGGGAGGTCCCTTACGAGCAGTACTTC
cdr3_aa: CASSLAQLRREVPYEQYF

d_call: .
clone_size: .
j_call: TRBJ2-2
v_call: TRBV7-2
cdr3_nt: TGTGCCAGCAGCCCGACCCGCCCCACCGGGGAGCTGTTTTTT
cdr3_aa: CASSPTRPTGELFF

d_call: .
clone_size: medium-sized
j_call: TRBJ2-2
v_call: TRBV5-1
cdr3_nt: TGCGCCAGCAGCTTAGGTCAGAACACCGGGGAGCTGTTTTTT
cdr3_aa: CASSLGQNTGELFF

d_call: .
clone_size: few
j_call: TRBJ1-2
v_call: TRBV6-5
cdr3_nt: TGTGCCAGCAGTTACTCGAGAAAGGGGGACAACTATGGCTACACCTTC
cdr3_aa: CASSYSRKGDNYGYTF

d_call: TRBD1
clone_size: .
j_call: TRBJ2-7
v_call: TRBV5-6
cdr3_nt: TGTGCCAGCTCCTCGACAGGGCGGAGGGAGCAGTACTTC
cdr3_aa: CASSSTGRREQYF

d_call: .
clone_size: few
j_call: TRBJ2-6
v_call: TRBV4-1
cdr3_nt: TGCGCCAGCAGCCAAACGGAACTCCGAGGGGCCAACGTCCTGACTTTC
cdr3_aa: CASSQTELRGANVLTF

d_call: TRBD2
clone_size: few
j_call: TRBJ2-7
v_call: TRBV6-2/TRBV6-3
cdr3_nt: TGTGCCTCACAGCGGGGGGGCTTCTACGAGCAGTACTTC
cdr3_aa: CASQRGGFYEQYF

d_call: .
clone_size: .
j_call: TRBJ1-2
v_call: TRBV9
cdr3_nt: TGTGCCAGCAGCGCAGGGCTGGGAGATGGCTACACCTTC
cdr3_aa: CASSAGLGDGYTF

d_call: .
clone_size: many
j_call: TRBJ1-4
v_call: TRBV15
cdr3_nt: TGTGCCACCAGCAGAGAGAGCCCAGCGAGTTGGGAAAAACTGTTTTTT
cdr3_aa: CATSRESPASWEKLFF

d_call: TRBD2
clone_size: .
j_call: TRBJ2-1
v_call: TRBV12-5
cdr3_nt: TGTGCTAGTGGTGGGACTAGCGGGAGGACGTACTACAATGAGCAGTTCTTC
cdr3_aa: CASGGTSGRTYYNEQFF

d_call: .
clone_size: many
j_call: TRBJ1-1
v_call: TRBV11-2
cdr3_nt: TGTGCCAGCAGCTCGGAACAGGGTATCGGCACTGAAGCTTTCTTT
cdr3_aa: CASSSEQGIGTEAFF

d_call: .
clone_size: .
j_call: TRBJ2-5
v_call: TRBV7-3
cdr3_nt: TGTGCCAGCAGCCCCATTCCGGAAGAGACCCAGTACTTC
cdr3_aa: CASSPIPEETQYF

d_call: TRBD2
clone_size: few
j_call: TRBJ2-7
v_call: TRBV5-1
cdr3_nt: TGCGCCAGCAGCTTTGGGGCTAGCGGGGGAGGCGAGCAGTACTTC
cdr3_aa: CASSFGASGGGEQYF